These T cell receptor beta chains were read from a single sample in a study of identical twins. Each CDR3 protein gets one entry after TCRdb re-called the 5' RACE reads with MiXCR. Of under 1 million distinct CDR3 sequences detected, over 9% appear once; the ten largest clones hold under 2%. This sample also belongs to another study, concerning yellow fever vaccine responses in identical twins.

The source material was PBMCs. The receptor set was obtained from a young woman in good health. The CDR3 runs from the conserved cysteine through the conserved F or W. Rows may omit the clone size; those that give it use once, few, many or a size class.

v_gene	abundance	j_gene	CDR3aa
TRBV12-3/TRBV12-4	few	TRBJ2-1	CASSSESGLAQEEQFF
TRBV5-1	few	TRBJ2-2	CASSLALLNTGELFF
TRBV24-1	.	TRBJ2-1	CATSDPGLAGLDEQFF
TRBV7-9	.	TRBJ2-2	CASSLVSAANTGELFF
TRBV3-1	many	TRBJ2-1	CASRGLANNNEQFF
TRBV5-1	few	TRBJ1-1	CASSFTGTDLQAFF
TRBV2	.	TRBJ1-5	CASSKTGDYQPQHF
TRBV7-2	few	TRBJ2-1	CASSLIGGLAEDNEQFF
TRBV7-2	.	TRBJ2-1	CASSLPGRYNEQFF
TRBV7-2	few	TRBJ2-2	CASSSDLPGELFF